This T cell receptor beta chain was documented in a study of T cell repertoires in cytomegalovirus infection. The overall study: Indications came from public TCR beta signatures; they pointed to CMV infection and to a matching HLA type.

CDR1 is LNHNV and CDR2 is YYDKDF in the germline V gene (reference sequence). This CDR3 contains 12 residues. V gave up 5 bases and J gave up 8 bases, with 10 bases separating them. This clonotype has only a few counts. Its antigen is unidentified. TCRdb analysed the reads with MiXCR anew, one entry per CDR3 protein. Among over 250,000 distinct CDR3 sequences listed, about 20% were seen once. Here the sequenced sample was cultured PBMCs, taken from culture after CMV antigen stimulation. The sequence came from a human donor in good health (CMV status not recorded). Some clones in this sample may be carry-over from other donors' samples. The chain recombines TRBV15 with TRBJ1-5; D is possibly TRBD1 (5 bases). The CDR3 reads CATSPTEKPQHF. CDR3 bases: TGTGCCACCAGCCCGACAGAAAAGCCCCAGCATTTT.